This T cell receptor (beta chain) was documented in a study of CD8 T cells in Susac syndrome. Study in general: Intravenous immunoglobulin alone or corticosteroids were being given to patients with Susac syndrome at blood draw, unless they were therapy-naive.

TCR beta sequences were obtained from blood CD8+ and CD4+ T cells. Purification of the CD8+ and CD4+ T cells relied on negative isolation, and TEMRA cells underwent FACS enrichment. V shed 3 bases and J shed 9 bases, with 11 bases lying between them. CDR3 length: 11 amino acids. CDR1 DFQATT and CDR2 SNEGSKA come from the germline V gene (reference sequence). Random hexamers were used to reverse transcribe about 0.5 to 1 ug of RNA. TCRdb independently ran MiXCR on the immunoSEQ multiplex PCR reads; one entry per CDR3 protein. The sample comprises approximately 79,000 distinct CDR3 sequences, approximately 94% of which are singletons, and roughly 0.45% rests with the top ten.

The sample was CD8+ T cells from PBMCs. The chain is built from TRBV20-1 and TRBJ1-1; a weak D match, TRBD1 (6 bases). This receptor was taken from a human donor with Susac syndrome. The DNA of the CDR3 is TGCAGTGCTAGCTTGCAGGGGAAAGCTTTCTTT. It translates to CSASLQGKAFF.